This T cell receptor (beta chain) appears in the sequencing data of a study of blood T cell repertoires in COVID-19. About the research overall: In each case, the material was cDNA or gDNA derived from T cells, B-cell-depleted T cells, or PBMCs.

The germline CDR1 and CDR2 sequences are MNHEY and SMNVEV (reference sequence). This CDR3 spans 11 amino acids. V was cut by 0 bases and J by 8 bases, with 2 bases left in between. Sequenced by immunoSEQ multiplex PCR; TCRdb stores in-frame clones only, minus some. Here the sample spans about 150,000 clones, 75% to 90% being singletons. What was sequenced was peripheral blood. The source is a man aged 18 to 29 with COVID-19, enrolled during active disease. The V gene is TRBV27, the J gene TRBJ2-1; D gene unclear. For the CDR3, the DNA is TGTGCCAGCAGTTTATCCGATGAGCAGTTCTTC. It translates to CASSLSDEQFF.